The next 30 T cell receptor beta chains were all read from a single sample in a study of T cells after yellow fever vaccination. TCRdb redid the calling of the 5' RACE reads with MiXCR, one entry per CDR3 protein. This sample yields 450,000 to 600,000 distinct CDR3 sequences, of which 13% are seen a single time; 11% to 15% belongs to the top ten. The sample was PBMCs, taken on the day of the yellow fever booster vaccination. The receptors originated from a young man who received the YFV17D yellow fever vaccine.

This clonotype was seen at least ten times. The chain recombines TRBV29-1 with TRBJ2-1; 14 bases match TRBD2. CDR1 and CDR2 (germline): SQVTM, ANQGSEA. CDR3 length: 13 amino acids. V was clipped by 7 bases and J by 6 bases; unmatched bases: 2. CDR3 nucleotides: TGCAGCGGCGGACTAGCGGGGGGCAATGAGCAGTTCTTC. This gives the protein CSGGLAGGNEQFF.

This clonotype showed up just a few times. The chain links TRBV7-2 to TRBJ2-1; 13 nucleotides align to TRBD2. Germline trimming cut 6 bases from V and 10 bases from J; bases unmatched to any gene: 9. The CDR3 totals 15 residues. From germline, CDR1 is SGHTA and CDR2 FQGNSA. The DNA for the CDR3 is TGTGCCAGCAGACCACCGGGACTAGCGGGATTGGAGCAGTTCTTC. This gives the protein CASRPPGLAGLEQFF.

Only a few counts were recorded for this clonotype. The V call is TRBV4-3, the J call TRBJ2-5, with D perhaps matching TRBD1 (6 bases). The germline V and J ends were trimmed by 2 bases and 1 base, with 11 bases remaining between them. Germline assignment: CDR1 LGHNA and CDR2 YSLEER. CDR3 length: 15 residues. The CDR3 region has the DNA TGCGCCAGCAGCCAAACACAGGGAGTCCAAGAGACCCAGTACTTC. It translates to CASSQTQGVQETQYF.

The table lists this clonotype with a few counts. The chain is built from TRBV7-9 and TRBJ1-2, with D hard to call. The germline CDR1 and CDR2 sequences are SEHNR and FQNEAQ (reference sequence). V shed 5 bases and J shed 8 bases, with 15 bases lying between them. There are 13 residues in the CDR3. This CDR3 is CASSTWTTSGYTF. CDR3 DNA: TGTGCCAGCAGCACCTGGACCACAAGCGGCTACACCTTC.

There are many counts of this clonotype. The chain uses TRBV30 and TRBJ2-1; 7 bases map to TRBD2. Losses at the gene ends were 1 base for V and 5 bases for J; bases not matched to a gene: 14. This CDR3 has 17 residues. CDR1 and CDR2 (germline): GTSNPN, SVGIG (reference sequence). CDR3 protein: CAWSASRTSAAHNEQFF. Written as DNA, the CDR3 is TGTGCCTGGAGTGCCTCAAGAACTAGCGCAGCTCACAATGAGCAGTTCTTC.

This clonotype was counted only a few times. The rearrangement links TRBV7-2 to TRBJ2-1; D remains ambiguous. The germline V gene encodes CDR1 SGHTA and CDR2 FQGNSA. The CDR3 length is 14 residues. V lost 4 bases to trimming and J lost 2 bases, with 9 bases between them. As DNA, the CDR3 is TGTGCCAGCAGCTCCGTTGTGGCCTACAATGAGCAGTTCTTC. Amino acid sequence: CASSSVVAYNEQFF.

This chain connects TRBV5-1 to TRBJ2-5; perhaps TRBD2 as D (5 bases). Between the trimmed V and J ends, which lost 0 bases and 2 bases, there was a span of 14 bases. There are 16 residues in the CDR3. Germline values: CDR1 SGHRS, CDR2 YFSETQ. The CDR3 region is CASSLGGSPGQETQYF. DNA for the CDR3: TGCGCCAGCAGCTTGGGAGGGTCCCCGGGTCAAGAGACCCAGTACTTC.

The chain recombines TRBV19 with TRBJ1-5; 8 positions agree with TRBD1. Germline V gene data show CDR1 as LNHDA and CDR2 as SQIVND (reference sequence). Germline trimming cut 7 bases from V and 3 bases from J; bases unmatched to any gene: 5. CDR3 length: 14 residues. CDR3 DNA: TGTGCCAGTACCCGGGACAGGCACAATCAGCCCCAGCATTTT. Protein: CASTRDRHNQPQHF. Full variable domain (outside the CDR3, taken from reference TRBV19 and TRBJ1-5): DGGITQSPKYLFRKEGQNVTLSCEQNLNHDAMYWYRQDPGQGLRLIYYSQIVNDFQKGDIAEGYSVSREKKESFPLTVTSAQKNPTAFYLCASTRDRHNQPQHFGDGTRLSIL.

The chain carries TRBV5-1 and TRBJ2-7; possibly TRBD2 for D (5 bases). The CDR3 length is 14 residues. Trimming removed 7 bases from V and 1 base from J, with 15 bases in between. Per the germline V gene, CDR1 is SGHRS and CDR2 is YFSETQ. The CDR3: CASGGRRSSYEQYF. CDR3 sequence (DNA): TGCGCCAGCGGCGGGCGGAGGTCGTCCTACGAGCAGTACTTC.

The V call is TRBV14, the J call TRBJ2-3, with 10 bases lining up with TRBD2. The V gene's germline CDR1 is SGHDN and CDR2 FVKESK. Unmatched junction bases numbered 3, after V lost 1 base and J lost 8 bases. This CDR3 has 14 residues. CDR3 protein: CASSQVGTSVTQYF. The CDR3 nucleotides read TGTGCCAGCAGCCAAGTTGGGACTAGCGTTACGCAGTATTTT.

The CDR3 sequence: CSARGSRDAKNIQYF. The DNA of the CDR3 is TGCAGTGCTCGCGGCTCAAGAGATGCCAAAAACATTCAGTACTTC. The chain joins TRBV20-1 to TRBJ2-4; D gene ambiguous. CDR1 DFQATT and CDR2 SNEGSKA come from the germline V gene (reference sequence). This CDR3 is 15 amino acids long. V was shortened by 5 bases and J by 1 base, with 15 bases between the two germline ends.

The sample holds a few counts of this clonotype. CDR3 sequence: CASRRQGSADTQYF. The CDR3 DNA follows: TGTGCCAGTAGGAGACAGGGTTCCGCAGATACGCAGTATTTT. The chain couples TRBV19 to TRBJ2-3; 7 bases align to TRBD1. This CDR3 is 14 amino acids long. After removal of 6 bases from V and 4 bases from J, the junction contained 7 bases not matched to a gene. Germline CDR1 LNHDA, CDR2 SQIVND (reference sequence).

This clonotype occurred a few times. The V gene is TRBV7-9, the J gene TRBJ2-1; D is unclear. Per the germline V gene, CDR1 is SEHNR and CDR2 is FQNEAQ (reference sequence). There are 13 residues in the CDR3. Trimming took off 1 base at V and 8 bases at J, with 9 bases between the two ends. CDR3 nucleotide sequence: TGTGCCAGCAGCTTAGGTCCGTATGATGAGCAGTTCTTC. Translation gives CASSLGPYDEQFF.

The chain joins TRBV27 to TRBJ1-2, with D tentatively TRBD1 (5 bases). Germline CDR1 is MNHEY and CDR2 is SMNVEV (reference sequence). Between the trimmed V and J ends, which lost 8 bases and 8 bases, there was a span of 15 bases. CDR3 length equals 12 residues. The CDR3 DNA sequence: TGTGCCAGCCATCATCCGGGGGACGGCTACACCTTC. This encodes CASHHPGDGYTF.

This clonotype was observed a few times. J is TRBJ1-5 and V is TRBV6-1, with a tentative D call TRBD1 (6 bases). The CDR3 runs to 14 residues. Germline V gene lookup returns CDR1 MNHNS and CDR2 SASEGT. Trimming removed 7 bases from V and 4 bases from J, with 14 bases in between. The DNA for the CDR3 is TGTGCCAGCAATAGCGGGGGCAGGAATCAGCCCCAGCATTTT. Its translation: CASNSGGRNQPQHF.

In DNA form, the CDR3 reads TGTGCCAGCAGCGTAGCCGTGGGACTAGCGGACTGCGAGCAGTACTTC. As protein: CASSVAVGLADCEQYF. V is TRBV9 and J is TRBJ2-7; TRBD2 matches 11 bases. With 0 bases clipped from V and 6 bases from J, the junction kept 8 bases outside the gene matches. Germline CDR1 is SGDLS and CDR2 is YYNGEE. This CDR3 is 16 amino acids long. Complete variable domain (other parts from reference TRBV9 and TRBJ2-7): DSGVTQTPKHLITATGQRVTLRCSPRSGDLSVYWYQQSLDQGLQFLIQYYNGEERAKGNILERFSAQQFPDLHSELNLSSLELGDSALYFCASSVAVGLADCEQYFGPGTRLTVT.

This chain connects TRBV6-1 to TRBJ2-3; D ambiguous. The CDR3 runs to 12 residues. Germline CDR1 is MNHNS and CDR2 is SASEGT. V lost 7 bases and J lost 5, with 10 bases in between. The CDR3 protein is CASMHPGDTQYF. CDR3 nucleotides: TGTGCCAGCATGCACCCGGGAGATACGCAGTATTTT.

The rearrangement joins TRBV4-1 to TRBJ2-1; TRBD2 aligns across 9 bases. The germline V gene encodes CDR1 MGHRA and CDR2 YSYEKL. V was clipped by 4 bases and J by 8 bases; unmatched bases: 9. CDR3 length: 15 residues. CDR3 protein: CASSPPSGTYHEQFF. CDR3 coding DNA: TGCGCCAGCAGCCCCCCTAGCGGGACCTATCATGAGCAGTTCTTC.

This chain uses TRBV7-9 with TRBJ1-5; the D gene is possibly TRBD1 (6 bases). Looked up from germline, CDR1 is SEHNR and CDR2 is FQNEAQ (reference sequence). This CDR3 has 15 residues. The germline V and J ends were trimmed by 3 bases and 7 bases, with 16 bases remaining between them. CDR3 in DNA: TGTGCCAGCAGCTTTGGCACAGGGAAGTTGCAGCCCCAGCATTTT. It encodes CASSFGTGKLQPQHF.

This clonotype was observed a handful of times. The V and J genes are TRBV25-1 and TRBJ1-1; D not resolved. The ends were cut back, 5 bases at V and 5 bases at J, with 9 bases in the middle. This CDR3 has 12 amino acids. Germline values: CDR1 MGHDK, CDR2 SYGVNS. CDR3 residues: CASSFPGTEAFF. CDR3 coding DNA: TGTGCCAGCAGTTTCCCGGGAACTGAAGCTTTCTTT.

The rearrangement joins TRBV5-1 to TRBJ2-5; 16 bases agree with TRBD2. This CDR3 comprises 16 residues. The V and J ends lost 3 bases and 2 bases, in that order; junction bases with no gene match: 1. CDR1 is SGHRS, CDR2 YFSETQ, per germline. The CDR3 reads CASSWGLAGGQETQYF. In DNA form, the CDR3 reads TGCGCCAGCAGCTGGGGACTAGCGGGAGGGCAAGAGACCCAGTACTTC.

In this sample, this clonotype turned up many times. V is TRBV20-1 and J is TRBJ2-3; D is unclear. The CDR3 totals 10 residues. Germline V gene lookup returns CDR1 DFQATT and CDR2 SNEGSKA (reference sequence). Trimming took off 3 bases at V and 3 bases at J, with 1 base between the two ends. CDR3 DNA: TGCAGTGCTAGGACAGATACGCAGTATTTT. This encodes CSARTDTQYF.

This clonotype was found many times. The chain joins TRBV6-5 to TRBJ2-7; the D gene could be TRBD1 or TRBD2 (5 bases each). Per the germline V gene, CDR1 is MNHEY and CDR2 is SVGAGI. The CDR3 runs to 13 residues. V lost 1 base and J lost 4, with 8 bases in between. The chain's CDR3 is CASSYFGGYEQYF. As DNA, the CDR3 is TGTGCCAGCAGTTACTTTGGGGGTTACGAGCAGTACTTC.

This clonotype occurred a few times. The V call is TRBV20-1, the J call TRBJ1-2; 7 nucleotides match TRBD1. CDR1 and CDR2 (germline): DFQATT, SNEGSKA (reference sequence). The CDR3 sequence is 13 residues long. V lost 6 bases, J lost 2 bases, and 6 bases stayed unmatched. The CDR3 here is CSAMGQRNYGYTF. The CDR3 bases are TGCAGTGCCATGGGACAGAGAAACTATGGCTACACCTTC.

This clonotype has a handful of counts. The V call is TRBV18, the J call TRBJ2-7; 7 bases are shared with TRBD2. The V gene end was trimmed by 6 bases and the J gene end by 3 bases; junction bases not matched to a gene: 11. The CDR3 loop spans 15 amino acids. Germline V gives CDR1 KGHSH, CDR2 LQKENI. The CDR3, as DNA: TGTGCCAGCTCCCCCGGGGCGGGAGTCAACTACGAGCAGTACTTC. It is translated as CASSPGAGVNYEQYF.

V and J are TRBV7-2 and TRBJ2-7, with D perhaps assigned TRBD1 or TRBD2 (5 bases each). Germline CDR1 reads SGHTA; CDR2 reads FQGNSA. CDR3 length: 13 residues. The V gene lost 5 bases and the J gene lost 6 bases, with 14 bases spanning the gap. CDR3 amino acids: CASSRDLLPEQYF. The DNA of the CDR3 is TGTGCCAGCAGCCGGGACCTCCTCCCCGAGCAGTACTTC. Supplemented by reference TRBV7-2 and TRBJ2-7, the full variable domain reads GAGVSQSPSNKVTEKGKDVELRCDPISGHTALYWYRQSLGQGLEFLIYFQGNSAPDKSGLPSDRFSAERTGGSVSTLTIQRTQQEDSAVYLCASSRDLLPEQYFGPGTRLTVT.

This clonotype was picked up many times. CDR3 coding DNA: TGTGCCAGCAGCTTAGGCAGGCACACAGATACGCAGTATTTT. This translates into CASSLGRHTDTQYF. This chain joins TRBV7-2 and TRBJ2-3; no reliable D call. The germline gives CDR1 SGHTA, CDR2 FQGNSA. The CDR3 runs 14 residues. V lost 1 base and J lost 2, with 7 bases in between.

V usage is TRBV7-9 and J usage is TRBJ2-7, with 7 positions matching TRBD2. Per germline, CDR1 SEHNR and CDR2 FQNEAQ (reference sequence). The trim removed 0 bases at V and 4 bases at J, leaving 6 bases unmatched. The CDR3 runs to 15 residues. In DNA form, the CDR3 reads TGTGCCAGCAGCTTAGCCGCGGGAGCGGGGTACGAGCAGTACTTC. This codes for CASSLAAGAGYEQYF. Drawing the rest from reference TRBV7-9 and TRBJ2-7, the complete variable domain is DTGVSQNPRHKITKRGQNVTFRCDPISEHNRLYWYRQTLGQGPEFLTYFQNEAQLEKSRLLSDRFSAERPKGSFSTLEIQRTEQGDSAMYLCASSLAAGAGYEQYFGPGTRLTVT.

The chain joins TRBV27 to TRBJ1-1; tentative D call: TRBD1 (5 bases). V was shortened by 5 bases and J by 6 bases, with 22 bases between the two germline ends. The CDR3 covers 16 residues. Germline loops: CDR1 MNHEY, CDR2 SMNVEV (reference sequence). The CDR3 protein is CASSEGHPPVMAEAFF. The CDR3 DNA reads as TGTGCCAGCAGTGAGGGGCACCCCCCCGTGATGGCTGAAGCTTTCTTT.

The chain carries TRBV6-1 and TRBJ1-4; 11 bases match TRBD1. The CDR3 length is 13 residues. J gave up 14 bases and V 5 bases, and 7 bases lay outside the gene matches. Germline CDR1 reads MNHNS; CDR2 reads SASEGT. CDR3 region: CASSRTGGFNLFF. The CDR3 nucleotides read TGTGCCAGCAGTCGGACAGGGGGCTTCAACCTGTTTTTT.